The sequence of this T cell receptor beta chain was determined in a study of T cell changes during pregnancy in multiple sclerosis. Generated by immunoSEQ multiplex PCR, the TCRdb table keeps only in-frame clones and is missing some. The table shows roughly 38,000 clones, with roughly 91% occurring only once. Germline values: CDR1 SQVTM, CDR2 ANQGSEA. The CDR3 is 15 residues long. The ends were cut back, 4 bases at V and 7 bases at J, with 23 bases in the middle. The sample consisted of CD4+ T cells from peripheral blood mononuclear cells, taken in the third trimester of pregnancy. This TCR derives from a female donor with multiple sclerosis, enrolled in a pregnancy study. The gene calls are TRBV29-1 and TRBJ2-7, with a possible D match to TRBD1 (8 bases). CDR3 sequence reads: CSVGGLQGGTLEQYF. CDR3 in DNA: TGCAGCGTTGGGGGATTACAGGGGGGGACACTGGAGCAGTACTTC.